This record covers a single T cell receptor beta chain. These data come from a study of T cells in Graves' hyperthyroidism and ophthalmopathy. Amplified TCR beta CDR3 regions derived from RNA transcripts. HTBI primers were the set used in a first-round RT-PCR of the TCR CDR3. TCRdb used MiXCR to reprocess the multiplex PCR reads, holding one entry per CDR3 protein. Found here are about 600,000 distinct CDR3 sequences, 16% of them singletons; the top ten hold more than 3%. The CDR3 consists of 13 residues. The germline CDR1 and CDR2 sequences are SGHRS and YFSETQ. The ends were cut back, 0 bases at V and 6 bases at J, with 6 bases in the middle.

Sequencing was done on a sample of blood. The V call is TRBV5-1, the J call TRBJ1-4; D gene unclear. This receptor was identified in a woman aged 40 to 50 with Graves' ophthalmopathy. The chain's CDR3 is CASSLDNDEKLFF. The CDR3 DNA is TGCGCCAGCAGCTTGGATAATGATGAAAAACTGTTTTTT.